One and the same sample provided the 23 T cell receptor beta chains below, sequenced in a study of patients and donors after allogeneic stem cell transplantation. TCRdb processed the RT-PCR reads anew with MiXCR; each CDR3 protein has one entry. The sample lists 150,000 to 200,000 distinct CDR3 sequences, approximately 24% occurring once. Sequencing used blood, either unsorted or a sorted T cell fraction (not recorded which). These receptors were taken from a human donor who was either an allogeneic HSCT recipient or a stem cell or donor lymphocyte infusion donor (not recorded which). It is not recorded whose cells these are; they may come from a transplant donor.

A few counts support this clonotype. The V and J genes are TRBV3-1 and TRBJ1-1; D gene uncertain. CDR3 length: 13 residues. V lost 2 bases and J lost 10, with 14 bases in between. CDR1 and CDR2 from the germline V gene are LGHDT and YNNKEL (reference sequence). DNA of the CDR3: TGTGCCAGCAGCCAAAGGCGGATAGCGGCAGCTTTCTTT. Translating gives CASSQRRIAAAFF.

The CDR3 loop reads CATRMNTEAFF. The CDR3 coding sequence is TGTGCCACCAGAATGAACACTGAAGCTTTCTTT. The chain uses TRBV24-1 and TRBJ1-1; D is ambiguous. Trimming shortened V by 7 bases and J by 0 bases, and 2 bases separated the two germline ends. The CDR3 is 11 amino acids. Looked up from germline, CDR1 is KGHDR and CDR2 is SFDVKD.

The gene calls are TRBV20-1 and TRBJ1-5; a weak D match, TRBD1 (6 bases). The length of the CDR3 is 15 residues. The germline V gene encodes CDR1 DFQATT and CDR2 SNEGSKA (reference sequence). V shed 3 bases and J shed 3 bases, with 15 bases lying between them. The CDR3 DNA reads TGCAGTGCTAGGCATAAGGGGGTGCACAATCAGCCCCAGCATTTT. Protein: CSARHKGVHNQPQHF.

V gene TRBV9 combines with J gene TRBJ1-5; D is uncertain. Germline loops: CDR1 SGDLS, CDR2 YYNGEE. Trimming pared 0 bases from V and 6 bases from J, leaving 7 bases between. This CDR3 spans 13 amino acids. CDR3 residues: CASSVDLAQPQHF. The DNA of the CDR3 is TGTGCCAGCAGCGTAGATCTAGCTCAGCCCCAGCATTTT.

V usage is TRBV27 and J usage is TRBJ2-5, with D perhaps TRBD1 (5 bases). V was clipped by 5 bases and J by 5 bases, with 12 bases between them. Germline V CDR1 and CDR2: MNHEY, SMNVEV (reference sequence). This CDR3 is 13 amino acids long. CDR3 DNA: TGTGCCAGCAGTCCGCGCAGGGCGGAGACCCAGTACTTC. Translating gives CASSPRRAETQYF.

The table lists this clonotype with a few counts. The gene calls are TRBV29-1 and TRBJ2-2; D unclear. The CDR3 has 11 residues. Germline V gene lookup returns CDR1 SQVTM and CDR2 ANQGSEA. Trimming removed 5 bases at V and 6 bases at J, with 7 bases between. CDR3 loop: CSVLLSGELFF. In nucleotides, the CDR3 is TGCAGCGTTCTCCTCTCCGGGGAGCTGTTTTTT.

This chain connects TRBV30 to TRBJ2-2, with D perhaps TRBD2 (6 bases). The germline V gene encodes CDR1 GTSNPN and CDR2 SVGIG (reference sequence). Deletions cut 4 bases from V and 7 bases from J, with 16 bases between. This CDR3 region has 14 residues. The CDR3 DNA sequence: TGTGCCTGGATCCCTCGGGGGTTTGGCGGGGAGCTGTTTTTT. It codes for CAWIPRGFGGELFF.

The chain recombines TRBV7-2 with TRBJ1-2, with 11 nucleotides matching TRBD1. Germline V gene data show CDR1 as SGHTA and CDR2 as FQGNSA. This CDR3 region has 15 residues. The junction had 5 bases not matched to a gene; V was cut back by 4 bases and J by 4 bases. CDR3 nucleotide sequence: TGTGCCAGCAGCTCGCGGACAGGGGGCAGCTATGGCTACACCTTC. This gives the protein CASSSRTGGSYGYTF.

At least ten counts were recorded for this clonotype. V is TRBV5-6 and J is TRBJ1-1; 7 bases fit TRBD1. Germline V lookup: CDR1 SGHDT, CDR2 YYEEEE. The CDR3 length is 14 residues. J lost 7 bases, V lost 3 bases, and 9 bases had no gene match. The CDR3 nucleotides read TGTGCCAGCAGCTCGGAGACAGGGTCCCTTGAAGCTTTCTTT. This encodes CASSSETGSLEAFF.

The chain employs TRBV7-8 and TRBJ1-2; no clear D gene. Looked up from germline, CDR1 is SGHVS and CDR2 is FQNEAQ. V gave up 1 base and J gave up 8 bases, with 11 bases separating them. The CDR3 extends over 13 amino acids. CDR3 residues: CASSLVSAGGYTF. The CDR3 nucleotides read TGTGCCAGCAGCTTAGTGTCCGCGGGGGGCTACACCTTC.

V is TRBV27 and J is TRBJ2-7; D is ambiguous. Germline loops: CDR1 MNHEY, CDR2 SMNVEV (reference sequence). V shed 7 bases and J shed 4 bases, with 14 bases lying between them. The CDR3 is 13 residues long. The CDR3 nucleotides read TGTGCCAGCACGTCGTCGGGCCTTTACGAGCAGTACTTC. Protein product: CASTSSGLYEQYF.

This clonotype has a handful of counts. The V and J genes are TRBV5-6 and TRBJ1-1, with D uncertain. The germline gives CDR1 SGHDT, CDR2 YYEEEE. This CDR3 has 12 residues. Trimming removed 0 bases from V and 9 bases from J, with 9 bases in between. CDR3 coding DNA: TGTGCCAGCAGCTTGGGGGCTTCGAAAGCTTTCTTT. This encodes CASSLGASKAFF.

This clonotype was detected only a few times. The chain employs TRBV7-9 and TRBJ1-4; D unclear. V was trimmed by 5 bases and J by 0 bases, leaving 10 bases between them. Germline V gene lookup returns CDR1 SEHNR and CDR2 FQNEAQ (reference sequence). The CDR3 totals 15 residues. CDR3 in amino acids: CASSRLLTTNEKLFF. The CDR3 DNA is TGTGCCAGCAGCCGACTGTTAACAACTAATGAAAAACTGTTTTTT.

This clonotype was recorded a few times. The chain joins TRBV5-6 to TRBJ2-2; D not resolved. The germline V gene has CDR1 SGHDT and CDR2 YYEEEE. Between the trimmed V and J ends, which lost 2 bases and 7 bases, there was a span of 6 bases. This CDR3 has 12 residues. Written as DNA, the CDR3 is TGTGCCAGCAGCTTAACGGGCGGGGAGCTGTTTTTT. Its protein product is CASSLTGGELFF.

The genes are TRBV5-1 and TRBJ2-7; the D gene is possibly TRBD1 (6 bases). Germline CDR1 SGHRS, CDR2 YFSETQ. The ends were cut back, 0 bases at V and 5 bases at J, with 12 bases in the middle. This CDR3 contains 14 residues. CDR3 region: CASSLASPGDEQYF. The CDR3 DNA sequence: TGCGCCAGCAGCTTGGCGTCGCCAGGGGACGAGCAGTACTTC.

The chain joins TRBV29-1 to TRBJ2-7, with 9 nucleotides matching TRBD1. Per the germline V gene, CDR1 is SQVTM and CDR2 is ANQGSEA. Trimming at V came to 6 bases and at J to 3 bases, leaving 6 bases not matched to a gene. The CDR3 is 13 amino acids. CDR3 loop: CSVQGAIGYEQYF. CDR3 coding DNA: TGCAGCGTACAGGGGGCAATCGGCTACGAGCAGTACTTC.

V and J are TRBV5-1 and TRBJ1-2; D gene ambiguous. Germline V gene sequence: CDR1 SGHRS, CDR2 YFSETQ. The CDR3 spans 14 residues. V lost 0 bases and J 4 bases, leaving 10 bases between the germline ends. CDR3 protein: CASSLEGPGYGYTF. CDR3 coding DNA: TGCGCCAGCAGCTTGGAAGGACCCGGCTATGGCTACACCTTC. Together with reference TRBV5-1 and TRBJ1-2, the CDR3 gives the full variable domain: KAGVTQTPRYLIKTRGQQVTLSCSPISGHRSVSWYQQTPGQGLQFLFEYFSETQRNKGNFPGRFSGRQFSNSRSEMNVSTLELGDSALYLCASSLEGPGYGYTFGSGTRLTVV.

The CDR3 loop is CATSRVQGPPGNTIYF. The CDR3 region has the DNA TGTGCCACCAGCAGAGTACAGGGACCGCCTGGAAACACCATATATTTT. J is TRBJ1-3 and V is TRBV15, with D perhaps matching TRBD1 (6 bases). CDR1 LNHNV and CDR2 YYDKDF come from the germline V gene (reference sequence). Trimming cost V 1 base and J 2 bases, with 12 bases left between them. The CDR3 runs 16 residues.

This clonotype occurred many times. The V call is TRBV12-3 or TRBV12-4, the J call TRBJ1-1, with TRBD1 matching 8 bases. Trimming at V came to 5 bases and at J to 5 bases, leaving 10 bases not matched to a gene. This CDR3 is built from 15 residues. CDR3 residues: CASSTPDRGWTEAFF. The CDR3, as DNA: TGTGCCAGCAGTACTCCAGACAGGGGTTGGACTGAAGCTTTCTTT.

The chain recombines TRBV25-1 with TRBJ2-2, with D maybe TRBD2 (6 bases). The ends were cut back, 5 bases at V and 0 bases at J, with 16 bases in the middle. CDR1 and CDR2 (germline): MGHDK, SYGVNS. The CDR3 has 17 residues. The CDR3 coding sequence is TGTGCCAGCAGTTCCCAGGGAGGACCAGCGAACACCGGGGAGCTGTTTTTT. Translated: CASSSQGGPANTGELFF.

V is TRBV19 and J is TRBJ1-1; D not certain. V was cut by 7 bases and J by 1 base, with 13 bases left in between. Germline-derived CDR1 and CDR2 are LNHDA and SQIVND (reference sequence). The CDR3 extends over 14 amino acids. In DNA form, the CDR3 reads TGTGCCAGTACCCCCTCGGTGGCGAACACTGAAGCTTTCTTT. Its protein product is CASTPSVANTEAFF.

V and J are TRBV29-1 and TRBJ1-2; D gene ambiguous. Per the germline V gene, CDR1 is SQVTM and CDR2 is ANQGSEA. Trimming pared 3 bases from V and 2 bases from J, leaving 4 bases between. The CDR3 is made up of 11 amino acids. The CDR3 DNA is TGCAGCGTTGATAGCAACTATGGCTACACCTTC. Its translation: CSVDSNYGYTF. Full variable domain (remainder filled in from reference TRBV29-1 and TRBJ1-2): SAVISQKPSRDICQRGTSLTIQCQVDSQVTMMFWYRQQPGQSLTLIATANQGSEATYESGFVIDKFPISRPNLTFSTLTVSNMSPEDSSIYLCSVDSNYGYTFGSGTRLTVV.

The sample holds a few counts of this clonotype. The chain carries TRBV7-3 and TRBJ1-1; 10 bases are shared with TRBD1. CDR1 is SGHTA, CDR2 FQGTGA, per germline. V lost 2 bases and J lost 6; bases outside the gene matches: 6. The CDR3 is made up of 15 amino acids. The CDR3 nucleotides are TGTGCCAGCAGCTTATCAGGACAGGGGGTGTCTGAAGCTTTCTTT. Protein product: CASSLSGQGVSEAFF.